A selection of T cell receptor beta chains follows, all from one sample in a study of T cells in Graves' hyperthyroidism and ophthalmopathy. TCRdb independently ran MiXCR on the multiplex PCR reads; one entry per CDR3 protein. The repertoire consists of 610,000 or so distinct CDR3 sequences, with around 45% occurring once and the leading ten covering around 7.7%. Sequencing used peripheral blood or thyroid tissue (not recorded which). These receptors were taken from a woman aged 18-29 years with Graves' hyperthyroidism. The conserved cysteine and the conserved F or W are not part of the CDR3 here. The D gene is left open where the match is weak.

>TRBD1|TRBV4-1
ASSQEGRGLETQY
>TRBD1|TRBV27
ASSYRGNGYGYT
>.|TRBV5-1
ASSLLTGGNYGYT
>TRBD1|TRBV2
ASSRQGTTYEQY
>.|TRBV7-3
ASSLLPASEGGEAF
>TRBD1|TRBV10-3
AISEGQGIGYT
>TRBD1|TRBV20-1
SASPYGTGKETQY
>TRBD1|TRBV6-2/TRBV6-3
ASGRTGIPNQPQH
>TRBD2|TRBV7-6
ASSFPAGVRDEQY
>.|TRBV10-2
ATGRIPNEKLF
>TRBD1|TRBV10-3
AISAGQGEKLF